A single sample is the source of the 12 T cell receptor beta chains below, sequenced in a study of beta chain features in type 1 diabetes. The study reverse transcribed the entire isolated RNA, so it sequenced expressed TCRB transcripts. Profiling relied on immunoSEQ multiplex PCR, and the TCRdb table lists in-frame clones only, not all of them. The sample contains hundreds of thousands of clones, about 63% of which appear only once. Sequences were obtained from naive CD4+ T cells from blood. Receptors originate from a man aged 30 to 39 in good health.

This clone has a single count. Other DNA sequences of this sample code for an identical CDR3. The rearrangement uses TRBV29-1 and TRBJ1-2; D perhaps matches TRBD1 (5 bases). Trimming stripped 4 bases from V and 8 bases from J, with 5 bases between. The germline gives CDR1 SQVTM, CDR2 ANQGSEA. The CDR3 has 9 amino acids. The CDR3 DNA follows: TGCAGCGTTGGGGACGGCTACACCTTC. It is translated as CSVGDGYTF.

This chain connects TRBV7-2 to TRBJ2-1, with 7 nucleotides matching TRBD2. V dropped 5 bases and J dropped 15; count of bases not matched to a gene: 13. Germline loops: CDR1 SGHTA, CDR2 FQGNSA. The CDR3 totals 13 residues. The CDR3 protein is CASSVGLERWRFF. The CDR3 nucleotides read TGTGCCAGCAGCGTTGGACTAGAAAGGTGGAGGTTCTTC.

The rearrangement uses TRBV30 and TRBJ1-2; D ambiguous. CDR3 length: 11 amino acids. The germline CDR1 and CDR2 sequences are GTSNPN and SVGIG (reference sequence). The V end lost 0 bases, the J end lost 10 bases, and 9 bases lay between the germline ends. The CDR3 DNA sequence: TGTGCCTGGAGTGTTGAGAATGTCTACACCTTC. Its protein product is CAWSVENVYTF.

For the CDR3, the DNA is TGTGCCTGGAGTCGGTCAGCTTACACTGAAGCTTTCTTT. Translation gives CAWSRSAYTEAFF. The chain has TRBV30 and TRBJ1-1; D uncertain. Germline CDR1 is GTSNPN and CDR2 is SVGIG (reference sequence). The CDR3 loop spans 13 amino acids. Deletions cut 2 bases from V and 3 bases from J, with 10 bases between.

The rearrangement uses TRBV15 and TRBJ1-6; no clear D. Germline assignment: CDR1 LNHNV and CDR2 YYDKDF (reference sequence). This CDR3 contains 16 residues. Deletions cut 1 base from V and 6 bases from J, with 13 bases between. The CDR3 DNA reads as TGTGCCACCAGCAGAGGAGGAAGTGGGGTTAATTCACCCCTCCACTTT. This gives the protein CATSRGGSGVNSPLHF.

This clone was counted only a few times. The chain recombines TRBV4-3 with TRBJ2-2; tentatively, D is TRBD2 (6 bases). Germline V gene data show CDR1 as LGHNA and CDR2 as YSLEER. There are 15 residues in the CDR3. V shed 1 base and J shed 1 base, with 7 bases lying between them. CDR3 bases: TGCGCCAGCAGCCAAGGACTAGTGAACACCGGGGAGCTGTTTTTT. Protein: CASSQGLVNTGELFF.

The chain links TRBV30 to TRBJ1-4; no clear D. This CDR3 spans 13 amino acids. V was pared by 7 bases and J by 5 bases, with 14 bases between. The V gene's germline CDR1 is GTSNPN and CDR2 SVGIG (reference sequence). The DNA of the CDR3 is TGTGCCTTCTCCAGAAGCCTGAATGAAAAACTGTTTTTT. Its protein is CAFSRSLNEKLFF. The full variable domain, completed using reference TRBV30 and TRBJ1-4, is SQTIHQWPATLVQPVGSPLSLECTVEGTSNPNLYWYRQAAGRGLQLLFYSVGIGQISSEVPQNLSASRPQDRQFILSSKKLLLSDSGFYLCAFSRSLNEKLFFGSGTQLSVL.

The chain recombines TRBV29-1 with TRBJ2-3; D is undetermined. CDR1 and CDR2 (germline): SQVTM, ANQGSEA. V lost 7 bases and J lost 2, with 4 bases in between. The CDR3 consists of 10 residues. CDR3 protein: CSADTDTQYF. CDR3 nucleotides: TGCAGCGCAGACACAGATACGCAGTATTTT.

V and J are TRBV4-1 and TRBJ2-1; D not certain. Germline assignment: CDR1 MGHRA and CDR2 YSYEKL. V shed 4 bases and J shed 9 bases, with 19 bases lying between them. CDR3 size: 15 residues. The CDR3 DNA is TGCGCCAGCAGCCCCTCCCAGTCCCCTAATCTTGAGCAGTTCTTC. Translating it yields CASSPSQSPNLEQFF.

This chain joins TRBV29-1 and TRBJ1-1, with D maybe TRBD1 (5 bases). Germline CDR1 SQVTM, CDR2 ANQGSEA. This CDR3 spans 11 amino acids. Trimming took 6 bases from V and 3 from J, leaving 8 bases between them. The CDR3 reads CSVGLHTEAFF. CDR3 nucleotides: TGCAGCGTGGGGCTGCACACTGAAGCTTTCTTT.

V is TRBV25-1 and J is TRBJ2-7; TRBD2 agrees at 8 bases. In germline, CDR1 is MGHDK, CDR2 SYGVNS. The V and J ends lost 4 bases and 4 bases, in that order; junction bases with no gene match: 6. The CDR3 is 14 residues long. The CDR3 sequence is CASSGRLARYEQYF. DNA for the CDR3: TGTGCCAGCAGTGGTAGACTAGCGAGGTACGAGCAGTACTTC.

Only one count was recorded for this clone. J is TRBJ2-5 and V is TRBV28; no reliable D call. Germline V CDR1 and CDR2: MDHEN, SYDVKM. With 5 bases removed from V and 5 bases from J, the gap between germline ends came to 9 bases. There are 12 residues in the CDR3. Written as DNA, the CDR3 is TGTGCCAGCAGTCCCCCTCGGGAGACCCAGTACTTC. It codes for CASSPPRETQYF.